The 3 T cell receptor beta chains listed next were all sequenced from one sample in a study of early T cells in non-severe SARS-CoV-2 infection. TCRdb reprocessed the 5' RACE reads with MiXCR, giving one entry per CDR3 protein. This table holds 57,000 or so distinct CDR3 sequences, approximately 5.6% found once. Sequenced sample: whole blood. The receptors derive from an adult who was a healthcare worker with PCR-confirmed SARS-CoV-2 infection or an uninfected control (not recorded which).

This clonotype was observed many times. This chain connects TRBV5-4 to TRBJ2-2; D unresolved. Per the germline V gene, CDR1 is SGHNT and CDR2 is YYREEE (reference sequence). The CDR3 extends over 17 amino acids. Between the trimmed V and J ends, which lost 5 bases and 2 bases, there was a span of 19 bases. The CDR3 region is CASSSLGPHRNTGELFF. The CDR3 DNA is TGTGCCAGCAGTTCCCTCGGTCCACATAGAAACACCGGGGAGCTGTTTTTT.

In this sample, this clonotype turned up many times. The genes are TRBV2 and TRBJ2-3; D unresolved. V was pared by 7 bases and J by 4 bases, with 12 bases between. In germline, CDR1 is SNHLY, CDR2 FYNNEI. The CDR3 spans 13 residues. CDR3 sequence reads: CASTYSTADTQYF. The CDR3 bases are TGTGCCAGCACTTATTCGACTGCAGATACGCAGTATTTT.

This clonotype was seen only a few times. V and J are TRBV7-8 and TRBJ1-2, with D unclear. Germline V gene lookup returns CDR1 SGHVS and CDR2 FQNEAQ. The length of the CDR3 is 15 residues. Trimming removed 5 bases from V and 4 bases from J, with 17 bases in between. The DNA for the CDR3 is TGTGCCAGCAGCCTCCTGAGAAGGCCAGGCTATGGCTACACCTTC. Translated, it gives CASSLLRRPGYGYTF.